The 4 T cell receptor beta chains given below trace back to one sample, sequenced in a study of regulatory T cells in long-lasting Graves disease (dated by TCRdb to about 2021). Library preparation used multiplex PCR. The reads were generated on an Illumina HiSeq 4000. To build TCR beta libraries, CDR3 regions were amplified by Arm-PCR using iRepertoire HTBI primers. The public reads were reanalyzed by TCRdb: fastp trimming at Q25, MiXCR alignment, in-frame beta chains only. When rows share a CDR3 protein, they turn into one entry using the most common DNA and genes. The sample data list roughly 380,000 distinct CDR3 sequences, and 15% to 17% of these were observed just once. The top ten clonotypes cover about a fifth of the sample. In the paper's terms, the time point label means: newly diagnosed GD, antithyroid drugs for less than 3 months. For both TCR sequencing and RNA sequencing, RNA was extracted from PBMCs in TRIzol.

The material sequenced was peripheral blood mononuclear cells (PBMCs), taken at new diagnosis, from a patient treated with antithyroid drugs. These receptors came from a female donor with Graves disease.

This clonotype has ten or more counts. The V gene is TRBV12-3 or TRBV12-4, the J gene TRBJ1-1; 7 bases are a match to TRBD1. CDR3 length: 14 residues. V lost 3 bases, J lost 3 bases, and 4 bases stayed unmatched. CDR3 DNA: TGTGCCAGCAGTTTTCAGGGGGGGGACACTGAAGCTTTCTTT. Protein sequence: CASSFQGGDTEAFF.

As for this clonotype: A much larger clone differs by one base, so this may be a read error. The rearrangement joins TRBV19 to TRBJ1-1, with unresolved D. Germline V lookup: CDR1 LNHDA, CDR2 SQIVND (reference sequence). The CDR3 runs to 14 residues. The ends were cut back, 4 bases at V and 6 bases at J, with 15 bases in the middle. CDR3 amino acids: CASSTFGDGSEAFF. The CDR3 DNA reads as TGTGCCAGTAGTACTTTCGGGGATGGTTCTGAAGCTTTCTTT.

The V and J genes are TRBV27 and TRBJ2-1, with D maybe TRBD2 (6 bases). V lost 6 bases, J lost 3 bases, and 15 bases lay in between. The CDR3 extends over 15 amino acids. CDR1 is MNHEY, CDR2 SMNVEV, per germline (reference sequence). In DNA, the CDR3 is TGTGCCAGCAGCCCCCCGGGACTCTACTACAATGAGCAGTTCTTC. Amino acid sequence: CASSPPGLYYNEQFF.

This clonotype was recorded a few times. This chain links TRBV5-6 with TRBJ2-4; D is possibly TRBD2 (6 bases). The germline CDR1 and CDR2 sequences are SGHDT and YYEEEE. This CDR3 comprises 15 residues. V lost 3 bases, J lost 1 base, and 11 bases lay in between. The chain's CDR3 is CASSYTRGAKNIQYF. In nucleotides, the CDR3 is TGTGCCAGCAGCTATACACGGGGGGCCAAAAACATTCAGTACTTC.